This TCR beta chain was identified during a study of T-cell memory formation after mild COVID-19. TCRdb fed the 5' RACE reads into MiXCR, producing one record per CDR3 protein. The table records fewer than 350,000 distinct CDR3 sequences, about a sixth of them present only once. This clonotype showed up just a few times. V dropped 8 bases and J dropped 8 bases, with 15 bases sitting between them. CDR3 length: 12 amino acids. V and J are TRBV12-3 or TRBV12-4 and TRBJ1-2; the D gene is possibly TRBD1 (5 bases). This TCR was recovered from a man between 18 and 35 years old who had mild COVID-19 (a few samples of this study predate the infection). Cell type and time point are not known. The sequenced material came from PBMCs or a T cell subset sorted from them (not recorded which). DNA for the CDR3: TGTGCCAGCGGCGTCTTAGGGGACGGCTACACCTTC. Translation: CASGVLGDGYTF.